This T cell receptor (beta chain) originates from a study of T-cell memory formation after mild COVID-19. Libraries for TCRalpha and TCRbeta carried sample barcodes and unique molecular identifiers via 5'RACE. TCRdb called the 5' RACE reads again in MiXCR, with one record for every CDR3 protein. The table shows around 500,000 distinct CDR3 sequences, with roughly 20% occurring only once. Notes on the study in general: Some clones that responded were present in memory (sampled pre-infection), which suggests cross-reactive memory joined.

A word on this clonotype: The antigen remains unidentified.

V lost 5 bases to trimming and J lost 5 bases, with 16 bases between them. CDR1 is SEHNR and CDR2 is FQNEAQ in the germline V gene (reference sequence). The CDR3 totals 15 residues. This TCR came from an adult woman who had mild COVID-19 (a few samples of this study predate the infection). Cell type and time point are not known. V is TRBV7-9 and J is TRBJ2-1; the D gene is possibly TRBD1 (6 bases). The sample comprised PBMCs or a T cell subset sorted from them (not recorded which). The CDR3 here is CASSQRDTYHNEQFF. The CDR3 DNA is TGTGCCAGCAGCCAACGGGACACTTACCACAATGAGCAGTTCTTC.